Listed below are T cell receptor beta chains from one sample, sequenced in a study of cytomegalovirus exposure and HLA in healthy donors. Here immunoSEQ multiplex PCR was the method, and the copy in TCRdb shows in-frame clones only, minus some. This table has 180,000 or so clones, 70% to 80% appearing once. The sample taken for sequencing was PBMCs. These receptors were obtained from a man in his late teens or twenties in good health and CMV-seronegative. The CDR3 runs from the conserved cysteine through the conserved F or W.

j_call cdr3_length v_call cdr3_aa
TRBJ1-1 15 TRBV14 CASSQARVRNTEAFF
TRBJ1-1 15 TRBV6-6 CASSYSAGRAPEAFF
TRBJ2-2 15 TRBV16 CASSQWTGSTGELFF
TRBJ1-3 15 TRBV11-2 CASGPVDSSGNTIYF
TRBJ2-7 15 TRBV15 CATSSGGTGTYEQYF
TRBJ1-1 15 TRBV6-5 CASSYSNRPNTEAFF
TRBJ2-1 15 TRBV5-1 CASSTAGTGINEQFF
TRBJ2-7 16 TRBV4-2 CASSQVQGQGESEQYF
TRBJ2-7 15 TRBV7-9 CASSRVETGFYEQYF
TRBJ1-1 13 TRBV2 CASSQHLNTEAFF
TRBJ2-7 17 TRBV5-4 CASSLPRRSGGPEEQYF
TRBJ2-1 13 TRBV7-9 CASSLVGSGEQFF
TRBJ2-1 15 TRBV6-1 CASSVDFSSYNEQFF
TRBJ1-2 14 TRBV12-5 CASGLGQPNYGYTF
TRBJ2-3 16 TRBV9 CASSPRGGSSTDTQYF
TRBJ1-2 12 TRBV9 CASSVGEADYTF
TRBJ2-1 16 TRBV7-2 CASSLGAGGPRNEQFF
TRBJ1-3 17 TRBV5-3 CARSLDNRRVGRNTIYF
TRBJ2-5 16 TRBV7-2 CASSLEEAGVWETQYF
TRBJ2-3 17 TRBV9 CASSVGATAGGTDTQYF
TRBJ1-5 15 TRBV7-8 CASSRQGAGNQPQHF
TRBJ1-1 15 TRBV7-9 CASSPMGQGLPEAFF
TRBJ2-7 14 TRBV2 CASSDSGGPYEQYF
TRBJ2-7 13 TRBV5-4 CASSLGAARELYF
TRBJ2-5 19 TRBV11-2 CASSSNRASGAHLGKTQYF
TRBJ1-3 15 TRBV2 CASGRDTRAGNTIYF
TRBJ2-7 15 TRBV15 CATSGEWGRSYEQYF